The 32 T cell receptor beta chains listed next were all sequenced from one sample in a study of cytomegalovirus exposure and HLA in healthy donors. TCRdb's copy holds only in-frame clones and misses some; the assay was immunoSEQ multiplex PCR. The top ten clones hold over 6% of a sample with under 75,000 clones, 85% to 95% of them seen once. The sequenced sample consisted of PBMCs. These receptors were collected from a woman under 30 in good health and CMV-seropositive.

This sequence joins TRBV6-1 and TRBJ1-1; D possibly corresponds to TRBD1 (5 bases). The CDR3 covers 12 residues. The ends were cut back, 8 bases at V and 8 bases at J, with 15 bases in the middle. Per germline, CDR1 MNHNS and CDR2 SASEGT. The CDR3 coding sequence is TGTGCCAGCTGCCCCCGTCGGGGGGAAGCTTTCTTT. Its translation is CASCPRRGEAFF.

The chain has TRBV27 and TRBJ2-1; D is possibly TRBD2 (5 bases). In germline, CDR1 is MNHEY, CDR2 SMNVEV (reference sequence). The CDR3 is 13 residues long. V was trimmed by 10 bases and J by 8 bases, leaving 18 bases between them. CDR3 amino acids: CATAAPPGHEQFF. The CDR3 bases are TGTGCCACAGCGGCCCCTCCGGGCCATGAGCAGTTCTTC.

This clone was detected once. The rearrangement links TRBV5-1 to TRBJ2-5; 14 bases agree with TRBD2. The CDR3 runs 17 residues. Germline V lookup: CDR1 SGHRS, CDR2 YFSETQ. J gave up 5 bases and V 4 bases, and 10 bases lay outside the gene matches. As DNA, the CDR3 is TGCGCCAGCAGCCAAACGACTAGCGGGGGGGCCGGCGAGACCCAGTACTTC. It encodes CASSQTTSGGAGETQYF.

The chain joins TRBV2 to TRBJ2-7, with 8 bases matching TRBD1. Trimming at V came to 8 bases and at J to 3 bases, leaving 3 bases not matched to a gene. The germline V gene encodes CDR1 SNHLY and CDR2 FYNNEI. This CDR3 has 12 residues. CDR3 sequence: CASLTGDYEQYF. The CDR3 bases are TGTGCCAGCTTGACAGGGGACTACGAGCAGTACTTC. The whole variable domain, remainder taken from reference TRBV2 and TRBJ2-7, is EPEVTQTPSHQVTQMGQEVILRCVPISNHLYFYWYRQILGQKVEFLVSFYNNEISEKSEIFDDQFSVERPDGSNFTLKIRSTKLEDSAMYFCASLTGDYEQYFGPGTRLTVT.

V usage is TRBV2 and J usage is TRBJ1-5; D gene unclear. This CDR3 spans 11 amino acids. Germline assignment: CDR1 SNHLY and CDR2 FYNNEI. Trimming left V 6 bases short and J 11 bases short, with 11 bases between. The CDR3 sequence: CASSLSSAQHF. CDR3 coding DNA: TGTGCCAGCAGCTTGTCTTCAGCCCAGCATTTT.

The chain carries TRBV5-8 and TRBJ2-3; 7 nucleotides match TRBD2. Looked up from germline, CDR1 is SGHTS and CDR2 is YDEGEE. Trimming took 4 bases from V and 4 from J; bases not matched to a gene: 3. The CDR3 has 13 residues. The CDR3 coding sequence is TGTGCCAGCAGCGAGCGGGGTGCAGATACGCAGTATTTT. Translation gives CASSERGADTQYF. Together with reference TRBV5-8 and TRBJ2-3, the CDR3 gives the full variable domain: EAGVTQSPTHLIKTRGQQATLRCSPISGHTSVYWYQQALGLGLQFLLWYDEGEERNRGNFPPRFSGRQFPNYSSELNVNALELEDSALYLCASSERGADTQYFGPGTRLTVL.

The rearrangement joins TRBV25-1 to TRBJ1-2, with 7 bases fitting TRBD1. There are 14 residues in the CDR3. The germline gives CDR1 MGHDK, CDR2 SYGVNS. V was pared by 5 bases and J by 3 bases, with 6 bases of the junction left unmatched. CDR3 nucleotide sequence: TGTGCCAGCAGTCAAAACAGGGGTGACTATGGCTACACCTTC. This gives the protein CASSQNRGDYGYTF.

The gene calls are TRBV7-3 and TRBJ2-2; the match to TRBD2 covers 8 bases. Germline trimming cut 4 bases from V and 5 bases from J; bases unmatched to any gene: 12. The CDR3 contains 17 residues. Germline loops: CDR1 SGHTA, CDR2 FQGTGA. CDR3 amino acids: CASSSRPGGPETGELFF. The DNA of the CDR3 is TGTGCCAGCAGCTCCCGCCCGGGGGGGCCCGAGACCGGGGAGCTGTTTTTT.

The V and J genes are TRBV15 and TRBJ2-7; 13 nucleotides agree with TRBD2. V was clipped by 1 base and J by 2 bases; unmatched bases: 2. The CDR3 has 16 amino acids. Germline loops: CDR1 LNHNV, CDR2 YYDKDF (reference sequence). In DNA, the CDR3 is TGTGCCACCAGCAGAGGGGGACTAGCGGGAACCTACGAGCAGTACTTC. This encodes CATSRGGLAGTYEQYF.

V usage is TRBV30 and J usage is TRBJ2-7, with D possibly matching TRBD1 (6 bases). Trimming removed 7 bases from V and 3 bases from J, with 16 bases in between. The CDR3 consists of 13 residues. Germline CDR1 is GTSNPN and CDR2 is SVGIG (reference sequence). CDR3 nucleotides: TGTGCCTCAACAGGGAAAGGGGACTACGAGCAGTACTTC. Encoded protein: CASTGKGDYEQYF.

There are a few counts of this clone. This chain connects TRBV2 to TRBJ2-1; 11 nucleotides line up with TRBD2. This CDR3 contains 15 residues. The V segment lost 5 bases and the J segment 8 bases; nucleotides outside the gene matches: 8. CDR1 is SNHLY and CDR2 is FYNNEI in the germline V gene. CDR3 sequence reads: CASSRIAGGRDEQFF. Here the CDR3 DNA reads TGTGCCAGCAGTCGGATAGCGGGAGGGAGGGATGAGCAGTTCTTC. Combining the CDR3 with reference TRBV2 and TRBJ2-1 gives the whole variable domain EPEVTQTPSHQVTQMGQEVILRCVPISNHLYFYWYRQILGQKVEFLVSFYNNEISEKSEIFDDQFSVERPDGSNFTLKIRSTKLEDSAMYFCASSRIAGGRDEQFFGPGTRLTVL.

The V call is TRBV11-2, the J call TRBJ2-3, with D unclear. This CDR3 is built from 12 residues. Germline V gene data show CDR1 as SGHAT and CDR2 as FQNNGV. Trimming left V 5 bases short and J 3 bases short, with 6 bases between. The DNA of the CDR3 is TGTGCCAGCAGCCCAAATACAGATACGCAGTATTTT. It specifies CASSPNTDTQYF. The entire variable domain, with the rest obtained from reference TRBV11-2 and TRBJ2-3, is as follows: EAGVAQSPRYKIIEKRQSVAFWCNPISGHATLYWYQQILGQGPKLLIQFQNNGVVDDSQLPKDRFSAERLKGVDSTLKIQPAKLEDSAVYLCASSPNTDTQYFGPGTRLTVL.

The genes are TRBV5-8 and TRBJ2-2, with 7 bases matching TRBD2. There are 16 residues in the CDR3. Unmatched junction bases numbered 16, after V lost 6 bases and J lost 8 bases. CDR1 SGHTS and CDR2 YDEGEE come from the germline V gene. The CDR3 sequence: CASTRLEGGPAGELFF. In nucleotides, the CDR3 is TGTGCCAGCACCCGTCTTGAGGGAGGGCCGGCAGGGGAGCTGTTTTTT.

V gene TRBV19 combines with J gene TRBJ1-5, with 7 bases identical to TRBD1. Trimming removed 2 bases from V and 6 bases from J; junction bases left unmatched: 7. Germline V gene data show CDR1 as LNHDA and CDR2 as SQIVND (reference sequence). This CDR3 spans 15 amino acids. The CDR3 DNA reads TGTGCCAGTAGTATAATAGGGGGCCCCGGTCAGCCCCAGCATTTT. As protein: CASSIIGGPGQPQHF.

The chain recombines TRBV27 with TRBJ1-5; D not resolved. Germline V lookup: CDR1 MNHEY, CDR2 SMNVEV (reference sequence). V shed 3 bases and J shed 9 bases, with 21 bases lying between them. The CDR3 runs to 16 residues. CDR3 nucleotide sequence: TGTGCCAGCAGTTTCTGGGCAGATCCGAATGATCTGCCCCAGCATTTT. This sequence encodes CASSFWADPNDLPQHF.

This clone was seen only once. V gene TRBV5-6 combines with J gene TRBJ2-5; 8 positions match TRBD2. The trim removed 2 bases at V and 5 bases at J, leaving 17 bases unmatched. This CDR3 spans 18 amino acids. Germline values: CDR1 SGHDT, CDR2 YYEEEE. For the CDR3, the DNA is TGTGCCAGCAGCTTTTTCGGTAGCGGGGACCCACCGGGGGAGACCCAGTACTTC. This codes for CASSFFGSGDPPGETQYF.

This clone qualifies as medium-sized (0.01 to 0.1%). The gene calls are TRBV7-3 and TRBJ2-2, with D possibly matching TRBD1 (5 bases). This CDR3 region has 16 residues. The germline gives CDR1 SGHTA, CDR2 FQGTGA. Trimming removed 5 bases from V and 6 bases from J, with 19 bases in between. CDR3 sequence (DNA): TGTGCCAGCAGCCCCGACTCAGGGAACCTCGCCGGGGAGCTGTTTTTT. Protein sequence: CASSPDSGNLAGELFF.

The DNA for the CDR3 is TGTGCCAGCAGTTCCACCGGGACTTCAGCCTACGAGCAGTACTTC. This translates into CASSSTGTSAYEQYF. The gene calls are TRBV28 and TRBJ2-7; the D gene is possibly TRBD2 (6 bases). This CDR3 contains 15 residues. V lost 4 bases to trimming and J lost 2 bases, with 15 bases between them. Germline values: CDR1 MDHEN, CDR2 SYDVKM.

V is TRBV2 and J is TRBJ1-1; D unresolved. Germline CDR1 reads SNHLY; CDR2 reads FYNNEI. The CDR3 covers 13 residues. Trimming took 6 bases from V and 1 from J, leaving 9 bases between them. This chain's CDR3 is CASSLLANTEAFF. CDR3 DNA sequence: TGTGCCAGCAGCCTATTAGCGAACACTGAAGCTTTCTTT.

This clone has only one observation. DNA for the CDR3: TGTGCCAGCAGTCCCCGACAGGGGTTCCTCTACAATGAGCAGTTCTTC. Translation gives CASSPRQGFLYNEQFF. The J gene is TRBJ2-1, the V gene TRBV28; TRBD1 aligns across 8 bases. The CDR3 has 16 residues. The germline V gene encodes CDR1 MDHEN and CDR2 SYDVKM. The V segment lost 5 bases and the J segment 3 bases; nucleotides outside the gene matches: 9. Looking up the rest from reference TRBV28 and TRBJ2-1 gives the full variable domain: DVKVTQSSRYLVKRTGEKVFLECVQDMDHENMFWYRQDPGLGLRLIYFSYDVKMKEKGDIPEGYSVSREKKERFSLILESASTNQTSMYLCASSPRQGFLYNEQFFGPGTRLTVL.

The chain is built from TRBV21-1 and TRBJ2-7; the table's D call, TRBD2, was not checked against the DNA. TRBV21-1 is listed as a pseudogene. This CDR3 is built from 12 residues. CDR3 DNA: TGTGCCCCAGGGCGGGAGCCCTACGAGCAGTACTTC. Amino acids: CAPGREPYEQYF.

The rearrangement joins TRBV5-4 to TRBJ2-3, with TRBD1 matching 11 bases. Germline V gene sequence: CDR1 SGHNT, CDR2 YYREEE (reference sequence). The CDR3 consists of 15 residues. Trimming took 4 bases from V and 2 from J; bases not matched to a gene: 3. The CDR3, as DNA: TGTGCCAGCAGCCGGGACAGGGGGTTCACAGATACGCAGTATTTT. It translates to CASSRDRGFTDTQYF. Full variable domain (remainder filled in from reference TRBV5-4 and TRBJ2-3): ETGVTQSPTHLIKTRGQQVTLRCSSQSGHNTVSWYQQALGQGPQFIFQYYREEENGRGNFPPRFSGLQFPNYSSELNVNALELDDSALYLCASSRDRGFTDTQYFGPGTRLTVL.

The V gene is TRBV5-1, the J gene TRBJ1-4; D ambiguous. This CDR3 spans 16 amino acids. Trimming took 4 bases from V and 0 from J, leaving 13 bases between them. Looked up from germline, CDR1 is SGHRS and CDR2 is YFSETQ. CDR3 in amino acids: CASSPGRAATNEKLFF. As DNA, the CDR3 is TGCGCCAGCAGCCCCGGGAGAGCGGCAACTAATGAAAAACTGTTTTTT.

The rearrangement uses TRBV23-1 and TRBJ1-2; 8 bases agree with TRBD1. TRBV23-1 is flagged as an ORF with uncertain function. The V gene end was trimmed by 2 bases and the J gene end by 4 bases; junction bases not matched to a gene: 6. The CDR3 loop spans 15 amino acids. The CDR3 sequence: CASSQGTGPGYGYTF. CDR3 nucleotide sequence: TGCGCCAGCAGTCAAGGGACAGGTCCAGGCTATGGCTACACCTTC.

This clone appeared a few times. This chain uses TRBV19 with TRBJ1-5, with TRBD1 matching 7 bases. Germline V gene sequence: CDR1 LNHDA, CDR2 SQIVND (reference sequence). The J segment lost 5 bases and the V segment lost 10 bases, leaving 8 bases of the junction unmatched. The CDR3 extends over 13 amino acids. CDR3 in DNA: TGTGCCACCGCCAGGGACAGCGATCAGCCCCAGCATTTT. Translation gives CATARDSDQPQHF.

The chain has TRBV27 and TRBJ2-7, with 7 bases lining up with TRBD1. CDR1 and CDR2 (germline): MNHEY, SMNVEV (reference sequence). This CDR3 region has 15 residues. The trim removed 5 bases at V and 9 bases at J, leaving 16 bases unmatched. The CDR3 DNA is TGTGCCAGCAGTCCGCGCCGGGACAGCTCCGTCGGGCAGTACTTC. Its protein is CASSPRRDSSVGQYF.

The gene calls are TRBV4-3 and TRBJ2-2; 8 bases fit TRBD1. The J segment lost 4 bases and the V segment lost 5 bases, leaving 12 bases of the junction unmatched. The germline V gene has CDR1 LGHNA and CDR2 YSLEER. The CDR3 loop spans 17 amino acids. CDR3 in DNA: TGCGCCAGCAGCAAGAACAGGGGGTACGAAATCACCGGGGAGCTGTTTTTT. It specifies CASSKNRGYEITGELFF.

J is TRBJ2-7 and V is TRBV13, with 10 bases lining up with TRBD2. Germline V gene data show CDR1 as PRHDT and CDR2 as FYEKMQ (reference sequence). Unmatched junction bases numbered 10, after V lost 5 bases and J lost 3 bases. The CDR3 is made up of 16 amino acids. The CDR3 protein is CASSLLPGTSVYEQYF. CDR3 bases: TGTGCCAGCAGCCTTCTCCCCGGGACTAGCGTCTACGAGCAGTACTTC.

This sequence joins TRBV11-2 and TRBJ1-5, with D uncertain. The CDR3 is 11 amino acids. Trimming pared 4 bases from V and 11 bases from J, leaving 9 bases between. Germline CDR1 SGHAT, CDR2 FQNNGV. The CDR3 region is CASSSGLTQHF. CDR3 DNA: TGTGCCAGCAGCTCCGGGTTGACCCAGCATTTT.

CDR3 sequence reads: CAWSVLGGLRTDTQYF. The CDR3 region has the DNA TGTGCCTGGAGTGTACTTGGCGGACTTCGCACAGATACGCAGTATTTT. The chain joins TRBV30 to TRBJ2-3; the D gene is possibly TRBD2 (5 bases). The germline gives CDR1 GTSNPN, CDR2 SVGIG (reference sequence). V dropped 0 bases and J dropped 1 base, with 14 bases sitting between them. This CDR3 is 16 amino acids long.

This chain connects TRBV27 to TRBJ2-2; D unclear. Per germline, CDR1 MNHEY and CDR2 SMNVEV (reference sequence). This CDR3 is built from 13 residues. V shed 2 bases and J shed 6 bases, with 7 bases lying between them. In nucleotides, the CDR3 is TGTGCCAGCAGTTTAGGTAGCCCCGGGGAGCTGTTTTTT. It encodes CASSLGSPGELFF.

This chain joins TRBV27 and TRBJ2-7, with 9 bases fitting TRBD1. The CDR3 sequence is 14 residues long. The germline V gene has CDR1 MNHEY and CDR2 SMNVEV (reference sequence). After removal of 6 bases from V and 3 bases from J, the junction contained 6 bases not matched to a gene. The DNA of the CDR3 is TGTGCCAGCAGCCCCGGGACAGGGTACTACGAGCAGTACTTC. It yields the protein CASSPGTGYYEQYF.